The next 25 T cell receptor beta chains were all read from a single sample in a study of blood T cell repertoires in COVID-19. The method was immunoSEQ multiplex PCR; TCRdb's version includes in-frame clones alone and lacks a portion of them. The table lists 150,000 to 200,000 clones, about four fifths of them singletons. The sequencing input was peripheral blood. These TCRs come from a man in his 60s with active or convalescent COVID-19.

This clone has just a few counts. The chain's CDR3 is CASSPGQGDSPLHF. CDR3 nucleotide sequence: TGTGCCAGCAGCCCAGGACAGGGGGATTCACCCCTCCACTTT. The genes are TRBV9 and TRBJ1-6; 10 bases are a match to TRBD1. From germline, CDR1 is SGDLS and CDR2 YYNGEE. This CDR3 has 14 residues. The V gene end was trimmed by 4 bases and the J gene end by 8 bases; junction bases not matched to a gene: 3.

The chain is built from TRBV15 and TRBJ2-7, with 7 bases identical to TRBD2. The CDR3 contains 17 residues. CDR1 and CDR2 from the germline V gene are LNHNV and YYDKDF (reference sequence). With V trimmed by 1 base and J by 1 base, 10 bases remained unmatched. The CDR3 is CATSRGYQGSGSYEQYF. The DNA for the CDR3 is TGTGCCACCAGCAGAGGATACCAGGGTAGCGGGTCCTACGAGCAGTACTTC.

The chain uses TRBV7-9 and TRBJ1-6, with TRBD1 identical over 8 bases. The CDR3 is 15 residues long. V gave up 5 bases and J gave up 9 bases; unmatched junction bases: 9. CDR1 and CDR2 from the germline V gene are SEHNR and FQNEAQ (reference sequence). The CDR3 loop reads CASSPAGTGVSPLHF. The CDR3 DNA reads TGTGCCAGCAGCCCGGCCGGGACAGGAGTTTCACCCCTCCACTTT.

This rearrangement joins TRBV27 to TRBJ2-1; 12 nucleotides align to TRBD2. Germline V CDR1 and CDR2: MNHEY, SMNVEV (reference sequence). V shed 4 bases, J shed 2 bases, and the junction held 3 bases outside the gene matches. The CDR3 is 16 amino acids. The CDR3 DNA is TGTGCCAGCAGTTCCCCTAGCGGGAGGGCCTACAATGAGCAGTTCTTC. Translated, it gives CASSSPSGRAYNEQFF.

The V call is TRBV29-1, the J call TRBJ2-1; the match to TRBD2 covers 9 bases. CDR3 length equals 17 residues. Unmatched junction bases numbered 11, after V lost 5 bases and J lost 0 bases. Germline V gene sequence: CDR1 SQVTM, CDR2 ANQGSEA. The CDR3 reads CSVRASSGRSSYNEQFF. CDR3 coding DNA: TGCAGCGTTAGGGCCAGCAGCGGGAGGAGCTCCTACAATGAGCAGTTCTTC.

This clone was seen a few times. The chain combines TRBV14 with TRBJ2-2; TRBD2 agrees at 7 bases. The CDR3 loop spans 16 amino acids. Trimming cost V 2 bases and J 8 bases; bases outside gene matches: 11. Germline assignment: CDR1 SGHDN and CDR2 FVKESK. CDR3 protein: CASSQYSAGAGGELFF. Written as DNA, the CDR3 is TGTGCCAGCAGCCAATATTCGGCGGGAGCGGGTGGGGAGCTGTTTTTT.

This chain uses TRBV3-1 (or the pseudogene TRBV3-2) with TRBJ1-6; TRBD1 matches at 7 bases. Germline values: CDR1 LGHDT, CDR2 YNNKEL (reference sequence). J lost 9 bases, V lost 4 bases, and 12 bases had no gene match. CDR3 size: 16 residues. CDR3 loop: CASSPGGTKGVSPLHF. The DNA of the CDR3 is TGTGCCAGCAGCCCAGGGGGAACAAAGGGGGTTTCACCCCTCCACTTT.

The rearrangement joins TRBV18 to TRBJ2-7; 9 positions match TRBD2. The trim removed 4 bases at V and 6 bases at J, leaving 10 bases unmatched. Germline loops: CDR1 KGHSH, CDR2 LQKENI. CDR3 length equals 15 residues. CDR3 DNA: TGTGCCAGCTCACTGGGGAGCGGGGGGCACCGCGAGCAGTACTTC. It translates to CASSLGSGGHREQYF.

CDR3 in DNA: TGTGCCAGTAGTATATCCCCGGGACAGGGTGTCGAGCAGTACTTC. Its protein is CASSISPGQGVEQYF. The V and J genes are TRBV19 and TRBJ2-7; 9 positions agree with TRBD1. With 2 bases clipped from V and 6 bases from J, the junction kept 8 bases outside the gene matches. The CDR3 runs to 15 residues. CDR1 is LNHDA, CDR2 SQIVND, per germline (reference sequence).

The CDR3 region has the DNA TGTGCCAGCAGTGAGGGACAGGGGCCAGTCTATGGCTACACCTTC. Protein product: CASSEGQGPVYGYTF. The chain is built from TRBV6-1 and TRBJ1-2; the match to TRBD1 covers 10 bases. Germline CDR1 and CDR2: MNHNS and SASEGT. J lost 4 bases, V lost 3 bases, and 5 bases had no gene match. CDR3 length equals 15 residues.

V usage is TRBV6-5 and J usage is TRBJ2-1; D unclear. V was cut by 7 bases and J by 0 bases, with 10 bases left in between. Germline V gene lookup returns CDR1 MNHEY and CDR2 SVGAGI. The CDR3 is 14 residues long. CDR3 in DNA: TGTGCCAGCACCACAGTGGGCTCCTACAATGAGCAGTTCTTC. Translating it yields CASTTVGSYNEQFF.

The J gene is TRBJ2-7, the V gene TRBV20-1, with 8 bases fitting TRBD2. The CDR3 spans 14 residues. Trimming removed 3 bases from V and 7 bases from J; junction bases left unmatched: 11. Germline loops: CDR1 DFQATT, CDR2 SNEGSKA (reference sequence). The CDR3 region has the DNA TGCAGTGCTAGTGGCGGGAGGTATTCTGGGGAGCAGTACTTC. Translating gives CSASGGRYSGEQYF.

The chain uses TRBV5-6 and TRBJ2-4; TRBD2 matches 14 bases. V lost 4 bases, J lost 7 bases, and 7 bases stayed unmatched. CDR1 and CDR2 from the germline V gene are SGHDT and YYEEEE. This CDR3 spans 16 amino acids. CDR3 nucleotide sequence: TGTGCCAGCAGCCCGGGACTAGCGGGGGCGCCGAACATTCAGTACTTC. It translates to CASSPGLAGAPNIQYF.

The V gene is TRBV7-2, the J gene TRBJ2-6, with D possibly TRBD1 on 5 matching bases. The CDR3 contains 17 residues. V lost 6 bases and J lost 1, with 16 bases in between. Germline V lookup: CDR1 SGHTA, CDR2 FQGNSA. This CDR3 is CASRPPQGASGANVLTF. The CDR3 region has the DNA TGTGCCAGCAGACCACCCCAGGGTGCGTCTGGGGCCAACGTCCTGACTTTC.

The chain has TRBV24-1 and TRBJ1-2; no clear D gene. CDR3 length equals 11 residues. From germline, CDR1 is KGHDR and CDR2 SFDVKD. V shed 12 bases and J shed 8 bases, with 15 bases lying between them. CDR3 sequence reads: CASLATEGYTF. CDR3 nucleotide sequence: TGTGCCTCCCTTGCAACAGAAGGCTACACCTTC.

This clone has only a few counts. The V call is TRBV29-1, the J call TRBJ1-1; D unresolved. The germline V gene has CDR1 SQVTM and CDR2 ANQGSEA. Deletions cut 3 bases from V and 1 base from J, with 12 bases between. The CDR3 spans 14 residues. The DNA of the CDR3 is TGCAGCGTTGATTTGTGGGGAGGGAACACTGAAGCTTTCTTT. Translation: CSVDLWGGNTEAFF.

V and J are TRBV20-1 and TRBJ1-5, with a tentative D call TRBD1 (5 bases). The V end lost 3 bases, the J end lost 7 bases, and 13 bases lay between the germline ends. The CDR3 covers 13 residues. The V gene's germline CDR1 is DFQATT and CDR2 SNEGSKA (reference sequence). CDR3 protein: CSASPSGLQPQHF. The CDR3, as DNA: TGCAGTGCTAGTCCCTCAGGGCTGCAGCCCCAGCATTTT.

This clone was detected once. The CDR3 loop reads CASSPTNRVIPEQYF. The CDR3 bases are TGTGCCAGCAGTCCGACTAACAGGGTAATTCCCGAGCAGTACTTC. The chain joins TRBV7-8 to TRBJ2-7; possibly TRBD1 for D (6 bases). Germline CDR1 reads SGHVS; CDR2 reads FQNEAQ. CDR3 length: 15 amino acids. Between the trimmed V and J ends, which lost 6 bases and 6 bases, there was a span of 21 bases.

This sequence joins TRBV5-8 and TRBJ2-7; 9 bases line up with TRBD1. This CDR3 contains 14 residues. V dropped 3 bases and J dropped 2; count of bases not matched to a gene: 3. Germline V gives CDR1 SGHTS, CDR2 YDEGEE. The CDR3 DNA reads TGTGCCAGCAGCTGGGGGACAGGGACCTACGAGCAGTACTTC. It encodes CASSWGTGTYEQYF.

The CDR3 DNA sequence: TGTGCCAGTAGTATACCAGGTAGAGAAGGTGAAAAACTGTTTTTT. Amino acid sequence: CASSIPGREGEKLFF. The V and J genes are TRBV19 and TRBJ1-4; D gene uncertain. Germline assignment: CDR1 LNHDA and CDR2 SQIVND (reference sequence). Trimming left V 2 bases short and J 7 bases short, with 14 bases between. There are 15 residues in the CDR3.

The CDR3 region is CASSNRGQLYEQYF. CDR3 nucleotide sequence: TGCGCCAGCAGCAACAGGGGGCAATTGTACGAGCAGTACTTC. V usage is TRBV5-1 and J usage is TRBJ2-7, with TRBD1 matching over 9 bases. CDR3 size: 14 residues. The V segment lost 4 bases and the J segment 4 bases; nucleotides outside the gene matches: 6. Germline CDR1 is SGHRS and CDR2 is YFSETQ.

The chain links TRBV6-6 to TRBJ1-1; D possibly corresponds to TRBD1 (6 bases). This CDR3 has 14 amino acids. V was trimmed by 2 bases and J by 1 base, leaving 8 bases between them. Germline CDR1 is MNHNY and CDR2 is SVGAGI (reference sequence). Here the CDR3 DNA reads TGTGCCAGCAGTTACCGACAGGAGAACACTGAAGCTTTCTTT. Its protein is CASSYRQENTEAFF.

The chain couples TRBV27 to TRBJ2-1; D is uncertain. The CDR3 is 13 residues long. The V end lost 3 bases, the J end lost 7 bases, and 10 bases lay between the germline ends. CDR1 is MNHEY and CDR2 is SMNVEV in the germline V gene (reference sequence). For the CDR3, the DNA is TGTGCCAGCAGTTTCAACGTCGGTAATGAGCAGTTCTTC. It encodes CASSFNVGNEQFF.

V and J are TRBV5-1 and TRBJ1-1; 7 nucleotides line up with TRBD1. Germline CDR1 is SGHRS and CDR2 is YFSETQ. The CDR3 covers 14 residues. Losses at the gene ends were 4 bases for V and 4 bases for J; bases not matched to a gene: 7. The DNA of the CDR3 is TGCGCCAGCAGCGGGACAGCAAAGGGCACTGAAGCTTTCTTT. Its protein product is CASSGTAKGTEAFF.

This clone was seen only once. The chain carries TRBV24-1 and TRBJ1-4, with 9 bases that match TRBD1. This CDR3 has 15 residues. Germline V gene lookup returns CDR1 KGHDR and CDR2 SFDVKD. V trimming: 4 bases; J trimming: 4 bases; junction bases outside the gene matches: 3. The CDR3 region has the DNA TGTGCCACCAGTGAGGGACAGGGATATAATGAAAAACTGTTTTTT. This codes for CATSEGQGYNEKLFF.